These 22 T cell receptor beta chains were all obtained from the same sample, sequenced in a study of beta chain features in type 1 diabetes (dated by TCRdb to the late 2010s). Here is what the overall study found, with its caveats: A moderate but significant shortening of TCRB CDR3 length was observed in type 1 diabetes patients in all four CD4+ subsets.

The receptor library was made with the immunoSEQ multiplex PCR assay. All of the isolated RNA was reverse transcribed with the High Capacity cDNA Reverse Transcription Kit, so expressed TCRB transcripts were sequenced. Here the immuneACCESS table is served through TCRdb, limited to in-frame sequences with V and J called. Missing clones are a known gap in these copies; in checked studies unresolved V genes cover under half, and the rest lacks a known reason. The table for this sample lists around 600,000 clones; 12% of them were counted only once. More than 0.1% of the sample is in the top ten clones. The antigens for these receptors are not known. Material: naive CD4+ T cells from blood. The cell subset or site label of this sample denotes: true naive CD4+ T cells. The source of these receptors is a man aged 30 to 39 with type 1 diabetes.

This clone has just a few counts. The CDR3 spells CASSQSTGPYTGELFF. The CDR3 DNA reads TGTGCCAGTAGCCAATCGACAGGCCCTTACACCGGGGAGCTGTTTTTT. This chain connects TRBV19 to TRBJ2-2, with D possibly being TRBD1 (6 bases). CDR1 and CDR2 (germline): LNHDA, SQIVND (reference sequence). The V end was cut by 6 bases, the J end by 3 bases, with 17 bases between. This CDR3 has 16 residues. Filled out from reference TRBV19 and TRBJ2-2, the complete variable domain reads DGGITQSPKYLFRKEGQNVTLSCEQNLNHDAMYWYRQDPGQGLRLIYYSQIVNDFQKGDIAEGYSVSREKKESFPLTVTSAQKNPTAFYLCASSQSTGPYTGELFFGEGSRLTVL.

Details on this clone: The same CDR3 also results from other DNA sequences found in this sample. This chain joins TRBV20-1 and TRBJ2-5; D gene unclear. The CDR3 contains 11 residues. Germline assignment: CDR1 DFQATT and CDR2 SNEGSKA (reference sequence). V was clipped by 2 bases and J by 5 bases, with 6 bases between them. The CDR3 DNA sequence: TGCAGTGCTAGAACGTGGGAGACCCAGTACTTC. Protein sequence: CSARTWETQYF.

This clone was seen a handful of times. The J gene is TRBJ2-5, the V gene TRBV6-6, with D unresolved. The germline CDR1 and CDR2 sequences are MNHNY and SVGAGI (reference sequence). With 6 bases removed from V and 5 bases from J, the gap between germline ends came to 10 bases. The CDR3 has 12 amino acids. Written as DNA, the CDR3 is TGTGCCAGCAGGGATAACGGGGAGACCCAGTACTTC. Translation gives CASRDNGETQYF.

This chain uses TRBV15 with TRBJ2-3; 9 positions agree with TRBD2. The CDR3 covers 16 residues. After removal of 5 bases from V and 0 bases from J, the junction contained 6 bases not matched to a gene. Per germline, CDR1 LNHNV and CDR2 YYDKDF (reference sequence). The chain's CDR3 is CATSVRLAESTDTQYF. CDR3 sequence (DNA): TGTGCCACCAGCGTAAGACTAGCGGAGAGCACAGATACGCAGTATTTT.

This clone has a handful of counts. The chain has TRBV19 and TRBJ1-4, with TRBD1 as a possible D gene (6 bases). CDR3 length: 17 residues. Trimming shortened V by 3 bases and J by 7 bases, and 21 bases separated the two germline ends. From germline, CDR1 is LNHDA and CDR2 SQIVND (reference sequence). This CDR3 is CASSMPARGRRSEKLFF. The CDR3 DNA follows: TGTGCCAGTAGTATGCCCGCCAGGGGAAGACGTAGTGAAAAACTGTTTTTT.

This clone occurred a few times. The rearrangement links TRBV5-4 to TRBJ2-7; D assignment may be TRBD1 or TRBD2 (6 bases each). Germline-derived CDR1 and CDR2 are SGHNT and YYREEE (reference sequence). V was pared by 0 bases and J by 6 bases, with 19 bases between. This CDR3 is 16 amino acids long. For the CDR3, the DNA is TGTGCCAGCAGCTTGGCCAGCATGGGGGCGGGAAGCGAGCAGTACTTC. This encodes CASSLASMGAGSEQYF. The full variable domain, completed using reference TRBV5-4 and TRBJ2-7, is ETGVTQSPTHLIKTRGQQVTLRCSSQSGHNTVSWYQQALGQGPQFIFQYYREEENGRGNFPPRFSGLQFPNYSSELNVNALELDDSALYLCASSLASMGAGSEQYFGPGTRLTVT.

This clone turned up a few times. This chain joins TRBV7-9 and TRBJ1-5; weak D call: TRBD1 (5 bases). V lost 4 bases, J lost 6 bases, and 7 bases lay in between. The CDR3 spans 12 residues. The V gene's germline CDR1 is SEHNR and CDR2 FQNEAQ (reference sequence). The CDR3: CASSSGTQPQHF. Written as DNA, the CDR3 is TGTGCCAGCAGCTCCGGGACTCAGCCCCAGCATTTT.

This clone was detected only a few times. This rearrangement joins TRBV11-2 to TRBJ2-5, with 9 bases matching TRBD2. The germline CDR1 and CDR2 sequences are SGHAT and FQNNGV. The CDR3 has 15 residues. V was clipped by 7 bases and J by 7 bases; unmatched bases: 13. CDR3 sequence: CASTPLSGGYGTQYF. For the CDR3, the DNA is TGTGCCAGCACCCCTCTAAGCGGGGGGTATGGGACCCAGTACTTC.

The genes are TRBV7-2 and TRBJ2-1, with 7 nucleotides matching TRBD1. Per the germline V gene, CDR1 is SGHTA and CDR2 is FQGNSA. This CDR3 has 15 amino acids. Losses at the gene ends were 5 bases for V and 0 bases for J; bases not matched to a gene: 4. The CDR3 DNA reads TGTGCCAGCAGCCGACAGGGATTCTCCTACAATGAGCAGTTCTTC. This codes for CASSRQGFSYNEQFF.

The chain has TRBV6-5 and TRBJ2-1, with 9 positions matching TRBD1. V was pared by 1 base and J by 4 bases, with 2 bases of the junction left unmatched. CDR3 size: 15 residues. Germline loops: CDR1 MNHEY, CDR2 SVGAGI. CDR3: CASSYLGQGYNEQFF. In DNA, the CDR3 is TGTGCCAGCAGTTACTTGGGACAGGGATACAATGAGCAGTTCTTC.

This chain uses TRBV9 with TRBJ2-2, with a possible D match to TRBD1 (6 bases). CDR3 length equals 18 residues. The germline V gene encodes CDR1 SGDLS and CDR2 YYNGEE. V was pared by 0 bases and J by 1 base, with 16 bases between. This CDR3 is CASSVGSWSTGNTGELFF. CDR3 in DNA: TGTGCCAGCAGCGTAGGGAGTTGGTCGACAGGGAACACCGGGGAGCTGTTTTTT.

The chain links TRBV10-3 to TRBJ2-2; 8 bases agree with TRBD1. The CDR3 length is 15 residues. Germline assignment: CDR1 ENHRY and CDR2 SYGVKD. The junction had 4 bases not matched to a gene; V was cut back by 1 base and J by 6 bases. CDR3 bases: TGTGCCATCAGTGAGTTCCAGGGGGCTGCCGGGGAGCTGTTTTTT. Amino acid sequence: CAISEFQGAAGELFF.

This clone has only a few counts. Other DNA sequences in this sample translate to the same CDR3. The rearrangement uses TRBV7-2 and TRBJ2-7; 9 bases are a match to TRBD1. This CDR3 has 16 amino acids. CDR1 is SGHTA, CDR2 FQGNSA, per germline. J lost 4 bases, V lost 2 bases, and 9 bases had no gene match. The CDR3: CASSLRTGASSYEQYF. In DNA form, the CDR3 reads TGTGCCAGCAGCTTAAGGACAGGGGCGTCGAGTTACGAGCAGTACTTC. The full variable domain, with the rest looked up from reference TRBV7-2 and TRBJ2-7, is GAGVSQSPSNKVTEKGKDVELRCDPISGHTALYWYRQSLGQGLEFLIYFQGNSAPDKSGLPSDRFSAERTGGSVSTLTIQRTQQEDSAVYLCASSLRTGASSYEQYFGPGTRLTVT.

The sample holds a few counts of this clone. The rearrangement links TRBV7-2 to TRBJ1-1; 12 bases are shared with TRBD1. The V and J ends lost 5 bases and 4 bases, in that order; junction bases with no gene match: 8. CDR1 SGHTA and CDR2 FQGNSA come from the germline V gene. The CDR3 has 16 residues. CDR3 DNA: TGTGCCAGCAGCCTCGGGACAGGGGGCGCGGGCACTGAAGCTTTCTTT. Translated, it gives CASSLGTGGAGTEAFF.

V usage is TRBV9 and J usage is TRBJ1-2; D not resolved. Deletions cut 4 bases from V and 2 bases from J, with 15 bases between. The CDR3 sequence is 15 residues long. Germline CDR1 is SGDLS and CDR2 is YYNGEE. CDR3: CASSIDSGRNYGYTF. Here the CDR3 DNA reads TGTGCCAGCAGCATAGACTCGGGGAGAAACTATGGCTACACCTTC.

The chain carries TRBV6-5 and TRBJ1-4, with D perhaps TRBD1 (6 bases). Trimming took off 6 bases at V and 6 bases at J, with 17 bases between the two ends. The CDR3 contains 15 residues. Looked up from germline, CDR1 is MNHEY and CDR2 is SVGAGI. CDR3 in amino acids: CASRRLTGAYEKLFF. CDR3 bases: TGTGCCAGCAGGAGACTGACAGGCGCGTATGAAAAACTGTTTTTT.

This clone was picked up a small number of times. The rearrangement links TRBV2 to TRBJ2-7, with D tentatively TRBD1 (7 bases). The CDR3 contains 13 residues. Germline lookup yields CDR1 SNHLY and CDR2 FYNNEI. V was pared by 6 bases and J by 0 bases, with 9 bases between. DNA for the CDR3: TGTGCCAGCAGCAGGGGGGCCTCCTACGAGCAGTACTTC. Amino acids: CASSRGASYEQYF.

This chain links TRBV5-1 with TRBJ1-2; TRBD1 agrees at 7 bases. V gave up 4 bases and J gave up 7 bases; unmatched junction bases: 10. The CDR3 extends over 14 amino acids. The germline gives CDR1 SGHRS, CDR2 YFSETQ. CDR3 protein: CASSRDRALSGYTF. CDR3 sequence (DNA): TGCGCCAGCAGCCGAGACAGGGCTCTTAGTGGCTACACCTTC.

The gene calls are TRBV23-1 and TRBJ1-1; D not certain. Being an ORF, TRBV23-1 has a function that is uncertain. The germline V and J ends were trimmed by 4 bases and 3 bases, with 15 bases remaining between them. The CDR3 spans 15 residues. The CDR3 DNA sequence: TGCGCCAGCAGTCCGTTAAGGATCTGGTACACTGAAGCTTTCTTT. Protein product: CASSPLRIWYTEAFF.

This clone was detected only a few times. The chain recombines TRBV7-2 with TRBJ2-3; D uncertain. This CDR3 is built from 16 residues. Germline V gene data show CDR1 as SGHTA and CDR2 as FQGNSA. V dropped 2 bases and J dropped 0 bases, with 12 bases sitting between them. In DNA, the CDR3 is TGTGCCAGCAGCTTACCCGGGCCACTTAGCACAGATACGCAGTATTTT. It yields the protein CASSLPGPLSTDTQYF.

In this sample, this clone turned up a few times. The rearrangement links TRBV7-2 to TRBJ1-2; D may be TRBD1 (5 bases). The CDR3 totals 13 residues. Trimming shortened V by 6 bases and J by 3 bases, and 11 bases separated the two germline ends. Germline CDR1 and CDR2: SGHTA and FQGNSA. In nucleotides, the CDR3 is TGTGCCAGCAGGCAGGGTGGAGACTATGGCTACACCTTC. This sequence encodes CASRQGGDYGYTF.

About this clone itself: This same CDR3 is encoded by further DNA sequences in the sample. The chain uses TRBV19 and TRBJ1-5; D is unclear. The CDR3 has 12 amino acids. The germline V gene encodes CDR1 LNHDA and CDR2 SQIVND (reference sequence). Trimming removed 6 bases from V and 4 bases from J, with 7 bases in between. CDR3 sequence reads: CASRGRNQPQHF. CDR3 in DNA: TGTGCCAGTAGAGGCAGAAATCAGCCCCAGCATTTT.